These 21 T cell receptor beta chains were all obtained from the same sample, sequenced in a study of identical twins. One entry per CDR3 protein results from TCRdb running MiXCR on the 5' RACE reads. The table shows about 470,000 distinct CDR3 sequences, with more than 20% occurring only once. This sample was shared with a second study, whose subject was T cells expressing NK-cell markers.

The sequenced sample was CD4+ T cells sorted from blood. Every receptor here comes from a woman aged 18-29 years in good health.

The V call is TRBV7-8, the J call TRBJ2-3; D perhaps matches TRBD2 (6 bases). CDR3 length: 15 residues. V shed 4 bases and J shed 1 base, with 12 bases lying between them. CDR1 and CDR2 from the germline V gene are SGHVS and FQNEAQ. CDR3 residues: CASSWRDSGTDTQYF. The DNA for the CDR3 is TGTGCCAGCAGCTGGCGGGATAGCGGCACAGATACGCAGTATTTT.

This clonotype was counted between two and nine times. The J gene is TRBJ1-2, the V gene TRBV6-1; no reliable D call. In germline, CDR1 is MNHNS, CDR2 SASEGT. The V end was cut by 8 bases, the J end by 0 bases, with 10 bases between. The CDR3 runs 13 residues. CDR3 protein: CASLSGTNYGYTF. In DNA form, the CDR3 reads TGTGCCAGCCTCTCAGGAACTAACTATGGCTACACCTTC.

The chain combines TRBV6-2 or TRBV6-3 with TRBJ2-7, with D uncertain. The CDR3 is 15 residues long. Germline CDR1 reads MNHEY; CDR2 reads SVGEGT. The V end was cut by 7 bases, the J end by 0 bases, with 16 bases between. This CDR3 is CASNVWATSSYEQYF. The CDR3 DNA is TGTGCCAGCAACGTTTGGGCAACAAGCTCCTACGAGCAGTACTTC.

This clonotype came up a few times. The chain employs TRBV11-2 and TRBJ2-1; no clear D gene. Germline V gene lookup returns CDR1 SGHAT and CDR2 FQNNGV. Trimming removed 2 bases from V and 4 bases from J, with 6 bases in between. The CDR3 is 13 amino acids. CDR3 DNA sequence: TGTGCCAGCAGCTTATATAGTTACAATGAGCAGTTCTTC. It specifies CASSLYSYNEQFF.

In this sample, this clonotype turned up a few times. The V call is TRBV12-3 or TRBV12-4, the J call TRBJ1-2; 9 bases match TRBD1. The CDR3 is 16 amino acids. Trimming took 6 bases from V and 2 from J; bases not matched to a gene: 10. The CDR3 protein is CASRPYSGTGNYGYTF. The CDR3 region has the DNA TGTGCCAGCAGGCCTTACTCCGGGACAGGGAACTATGGCTACACCTTC.

The chain couples TRBV12-5 to TRBJ2-1; D gene unclear. V was cut by 4 bases and J by 2 bases, with 15 bases left in between. This CDR3 is 16 amino acids long. Germline-derived CDR1 and CDR2 are LGHNT and FRNRAP. The CDR3 region is CASGWQGSSTYNEQFF. The CDR3 DNA sequence: TGTGCTAGTGGTTGGCAAGGGTCCTCGACCTACAATGAGCAGTTCTTC.

The V gene is TRBV5-4, the J gene TRBJ1-1, with D possibly TRBD1 on 5 matching bases. V was cut by 0 bases and J by 7 bases, with 13 bases left in between. Germline assignment: CDR1 SGHNT and CDR2 YYREEE (reference sequence). This CDR3 has 14 residues. The CDR3 DNA reads as TGTGCCAGCAGCTTGGGGGGGGACTTCATTGAAGCTTTCTTT. Protein product: CASSLGGDFIEAFF.

The sample holds a few counts of this clonotype. The chain carries TRBV19 and TRBJ1-1; tentatively, D is TRBD1 (5 bases). Per the germline V gene, CDR1 is LNHDA and CDR2 is SQIVND (reference sequence). The CDR3 loop spans 12 amino acids. The germline V and J ends were trimmed by 1 base and 8 bases, with 8 bases remaining between them. CDR3 in amino acids: CASSIVGAEAFF. Written as DNA, the CDR3 is TGTGCCAGTAGTATAGTAGGGGCCGAAGCTTTCTTT.

This clonotype has a handful of counts. One end of the junction fails to match germline, which may point to a read error. This chain links TRBV5-1 with TRBJ2-5, with 11 positions matching TRBD2. Germline V gene lookup returns CDR1 SGHRS and CDR2 YFSETQ. The CDR3 has 14 amino acids. The CDR3 region is CASSLAGGLETQYF. The CDR3 DNA sequence: TGTGCCAGCAGCTTAGCGGGGGGGTTGGAGACCCAGTACTTC.

This sequence joins TRBV5-4 and TRBJ1-4; 9 bases match TRBD1. The CDR3 runs 15 residues. The V gene end was trimmed by 4 bases and the J gene end by 8 bases; junction bases not matched to a gene: 9. From germline, CDR1 is SGHNT and CDR2 YYREEE (reference sequence). CDR3 loop: CASSRWDREEEKLFF. The CDR3 coding sequence is TGTGCCAGCAGCAGATGGGACAGGGAGGAAGAAAAACTGTTTTTT.

The chain joins TRBV5-1 to TRBJ2-2; tentative D call: TRBD1 (6 bases). Trimming left V 4 bases short and J 1 base short, with 14 bases between. The CDR3 runs 16 residues. Germline V CDR1 and CDR2: SGHRS, YFSETQ. The CDR3 loop reads CASSRTVTGNTGELFF. In DNA form, the CDR3 reads TGCGCCAGCAGCCGAACCGTGACAGGGAACACCGGGGAGCTGTTTTTT.

This clonotype was observed once. This chain links TRBV3-1 with TRBJ2-4; D may be TRBD1 (5 bases). V lost 4 bases and J 4 bases, leaving 14 bases between the germline ends. The CDR3 consists of 15 residues. Germline CDR1 and CDR2: LGHDT and YNNKEL (reference sequence). CDR3 nucleotide sequence: TGTGCCAGCAGCCCCCGCCCGACAGAAAAAAACATTCAGTACTTC. This translates into CASSPRPTEKNIQYF.

The rearrangement joins TRBV12-3 or TRBV12-4 to TRBJ2-1; 9 bases are shared with TRBD2. The CDR3 totals 13 residues. V lost 3 bases, J lost 15 bases, and 9 bases stayed unmatched. As DNA, the CDR3 is TGTGCCAGCAGTTTGGGCATTAGCGGGAGACTGTTCTTC. It translates to CASSLGISGRLFF.

V is TRBV11-2 and J is TRBJ2-5; a weak D match, TRBD1 (5 bases). Germline lookup yields CDR1 SGHAT and CDR2 FQNNGV. The germline V and J ends were trimmed by 3 bases and 5 bases, with 13 bases remaining between them. The CDR3 is 14 residues long. The CDR3, as DNA: TGTGCCAGCAGCTTTGGCCAGGGTGCTGAGACCCAGTACTTC. This encodes CASSFGQGAETQYF.

The chain couples TRBV12-3 or TRBV12-4 to TRBJ2-2; D assignment may be TRBD1 or TRBD2 (5 bases each). Trimming took 7 bases from V and 8 from J, leaving 17 bases between them. The CDR3 consists of 14 residues. CDR3 sequence (DNA): TGTGCCAGCAAGGGGTCGGGTACGGGAGGGGAGCTGTTTTTT. As protein: CASKGSGTGGELFF.

This rearrangement joins TRBV10-3 to TRBJ2-3; possible D gene TRBD1, 5 bases. With 4 bases removed from V and 3 bases from J, the gap between germline ends came to 8 bases. CDR1 is ENHRY and CDR2 is SYGVKD in the germline V gene. The CDR3 contains 13 residues. Here the CDR3 reads CAISGTGTDTQYF. In DNA form, the CDR3 reads TGTGCCATCAGTGGCACAGGTACAGATACGCAGTATTTT.

This clonotype was seen more than once but under ten times. The rearrangement links TRBV4-2 to TRBJ2-3; D is unclear. This CDR3 spans 14 amino acids. CDR1 and CDR2 from the germline V gene are LGHNA and YNFKEQ. The V end lost 1 base, the J end lost 3 bases, and 8 bases lay between the germline ends. DNA for the CDR3: TGTGCCAGCAGCCAAGCCGCCTTGACAGATACGCAGTATTTT. The encoded protein is CASSQAALTDTQYF.

CDR3 in DNA: TGTGCCAGCAGTCCTGTAGCATGGGCCAACGTCCTGACTTTC. Its protein is CASSPVAWANVLTF. The V gene is TRBV6-2 or TRBV6-3, the J gene TRBJ2-6; D uncertain. The germline V gene encodes CDR1 MNHEY and CDR2 SVGEGT. This CDR3 has 14 residues. V was cut by 5 bases and J by 5 bases, with 10 bases left in between.

The gene calls are TRBV18 and TRBJ2-7, with D possibly being TRBD1 or TRBD2 (5 bases each). Per the germline V gene, CDR1 is KGHSH and CDR2 is LQKENI. The CDR3 length is 15 residues. The germline V and J ends were trimmed by 3 bases and 4 bases, with 16 bases remaining between them. This chain's CDR3 is CASSPGAPPTYEQYF. The CDR3 nucleotides read TGTGCCAGCTCACCCGGGGCCCCCCCAACTTACGAGCAGTACTTC. The variable domain in full, completed from reference TRBV18 and TRBJ2-7, reads NAGVMQNPRHLVRRRGQEARLRCSPMKGHSHVYWYRQLPEEGLKFMVYLQKENIIDESGMPKERFSAEFPKEGPSILRIQQVVRGDSAAYFCASSPGAPPTYEQYFGPGTRLTVT.

The genes are TRBV14 and TRBJ2-1; 7 bases map to TRBD2. CDR3 length: 16 residues. The V gene's germline CDR1 is SGHDN and CDR2 FVKESK. Unmatched junction bases numbered 7, after V lost 5 bases and J lost 0 bases. Here the CDR3 reads CASSDWGGNSYNEQFF. The CDR3 nucleotides read TGTGCCAGCAGCGACTGGGGGGGGAACTCCTACAATGAGCAGTTCTTC. Combining the CDR3 with reference TRBV14 and TRBJ2-1 gives the whole variable domain EAGVTQFPSHSVIEKGQTVTLRCDPISGHDNLYWYRRVMGKEIKFLLHFVKESKQDESGMPNNRFLAERTGGTYSTLKVQPAELEDSGVYFCASSDWGGNSYNEQFFGPGTRLTVL.

This clonotype was seen more than once but under ten times. This chain uses TRBV5-1 with TRBJ1-2; weak D call: TRBD1 (6 bases). This CDR3 is built from 14 residues. Germline values: CDR1 SGHRS, CDR2 YFSETQ. The V end lost 4 bases, the J end lost 2 bases, and 12 bases lay between the germline ends. The CDR3 spells CASSPGGGNYGYTF. The CDR3 DNA reads as TGCGCCAGCAGCCCTGGGGGCGGAAACTATGGCTACACCTTC.